The 8 T cell receptor beta chains in this list originate from one sample, sequenced in a study of blood T cell repertoires in COVID-19. Assay used: immunoSEQ multiplex PCR; TCRdb lists only in-frame clones, some missing. This sample has hundreds of thousands of clones; around 90% occur once, and the top ten carry approximately 4.5%. The sample comprised PBMCs or T cells enriched from blood (not recorded which). These receptors originate from a woman aged 18 to 35 with acute COVID-19.

The chain is built from TRBV11-3 and TRBJ2-1; 8 positions match TRBD1. Per the germline V gene, CDR1 is SGHNT and CDR2 is YENEEA. This CDR3 has 16 residues. Trimming removed 1 base from V and 1 base from J; junction bases left unmatched: 3. CDR3 bases: TGTGCCAGCAGCTTAGGTGGGACAGGATCCTACAATGAGCAGTTCTTC. This translates into CASSLGGTGSYNEQFF. Supplemented by reference TRBV11-3 and TRBJ2-1, the full variable domain reads EAGVVQSPRYKIIEKKQPVAFWCNPISGHNTLYWYLQNLGQGPELLIRYENEEAVDDSQLPKDRFSAERLKGVDSTLKIQPAELGDSAVYLCASSLGGTGSYNEQFFGPGTRLTVL.

This clone was counted a single time. V gene TRBV6-5 combines with J gene TRBJ2-1; 10 bases map to TRBD2. CDR3 size: 15 residues. From germline, CDR1 is MNHEY and CDR2 SVGAGI. The V and J ends lost 0 bases and 8 bases, in that order; junction bases with no gene match: 4. The CDR3 DNA follows: TGTGCCAGCAGTTACTCGCAGCGGGAGGGCGATGAGCAGTTCTTC. Translation: CASSYSQREGDEQFF.

This rearrangement joins TRBV7-2 to TRBJ1-4, with 9 bases aligning to TRBD1. With 2 bases clipped from V and 10 bases from J, the junction kept 11 bases outside the gene matches. Germline V gene sequence: CDR1 SGHTA, CDR2 FQGNSA. There are 16 residues in the CDR3. CDR3 region: CASSLQGGQGVRKLFF. The CDR3 nucleotides read TGTGCCAGCAGCTTACAAGGGGGACAGGGTGTTCGAAAACTGTTTTTT. Complete variable domain (other parts from reference TRBV7-2 and TRBJ1-4): GAGVSQSPSNKVTEKGKDVELRCDPISGHTALYWYRQSLGQGLEFLIYFQGNSAPDKSGLPSDRFSAERTGGSVSTLTIQRTQQEDSAVYLCASSLQGGQGVRKLFFGSGTQLSVL.

Points on this clone: One end of the junction is discordant with germline, which a read error may explain. The chain employs TRBV3-1 (or the pseudogene TRBV3-2) and TRBJ2-1; 8 bases are shared with TRBD2. The germline V gene has CDR1 LGHDT and CDR2 YNNKEL (reference sequence). CDR3 length: 17 residues. CDR3 nucleotide sequence: TGTGCCGGCAGCCAAGTAGCCGGGACTAGTTACGCAGGTGAGCAGTTCTTC. Translation: CAGSQVAGTSYAGEQFF.

The chain is built from TRBV6-5 and TRBJ1-1; weak D call: TRBD1 (6 bases). This CDR3 region has 14 residues. With 5 bases removed from V and 12 bases from J, the gap between germline ends came to 22 bases. CDR1 is MNHEY, CDR2 SVGAGI, per germline. This CDR3 reads CASSTSRDIRDSFF. The CDR3 region has the DNA TGTGCCAGCAGTACTTCCAGGGACATTCGAGATTCTTTCTTT.

The gene calls are TRBV5-1 and TRBJ1-1; 7 nucleotides agree with TRBD1. J gave up 1 base and V 0 bases, and 6 bases lay outside the gene matches. CDR3 length equals 16 residues. The germline gives CDR1 SGHRS, CDR2 YFSETQ. For the CDR3, the DNA is TGCGCCAGCAGCTTGGTAGGGGGCGATGGGAACACTGAAGCTTTCTTT. Its protein is CASSLVGGDGNTEAFF.

The chain joins TRBV30 to TRBJ2-3, with 10 bases lining up with TRBD2. Germline V gene sequence: CDR1 GTSNPN, CDR2 SVGIG (reference sequence). This CDR3 has 15 amino acids. Germline trimming cut 1 base from V and 1 base from J; bases unmatched to any gene: 2. CDR3 DNA: TGTGCCTGGAGTGACGGGACTAGCGGCACAGATACGCAGTATTTT. The encoded protein is CAWSDGTSGTDTQYF.

DNA for the CDR3: TGCGCCAGCAGCACAGGGAGTGGGGAGACCCAGTACTTC. Amino acids: CASSTGSGETQYF. This sequence joins TRBV5-1 and TRBJ2-5; the D gene is possibly TRBD1 (6 bases). The CDR3 contains 13 residues. Trimming removed 4 bases at V and 5 bases at J, with 12 bases between. Germline CDR1 reads SGHRS; CDR2 reads YFSETQ.